One T cell receptor (beta chain) is described in this entry. As originally analysed: Estimated nucleated cell counts came from reference gene primer amplification. The assay was immunoSEQ multiplex PCR, and TCRdb's table has in-frame clones only and misses some. The V and J calls and clone size are taken from that table; D and trimming were inferred from the DNA. Counted here are around 620,000 clones, about 90% occurring once; the ten biggest clones make up around 0.3%. This CDR3 region has 11 residues. Deletions cut 8 bases from V and 4 bases from J, with 6 bases between. These data are taken from a study of blood T cell repertoires in COVID-19. Study at large: Samples came from the United States, Italy and Spain, spanning acute and convalescent COVID-19. The analysed material was cDNA or gDNA that came from T cells, B-cell-depleted T cells, or PBMCs.

The chain couples TRBV12-3 or TRBV12-4 to TRBJ1-3, with D unclear. The sequenced sample was peripheral blood. The clonotype originates from a woman aged 18 to 35 with acute or convalescent COVID-19. The CDR3 loop reads CASRQGNTIYF. The CDR3 DNA is TGTGCCAGCCGCCAGGGAAACACCATATATTTT.